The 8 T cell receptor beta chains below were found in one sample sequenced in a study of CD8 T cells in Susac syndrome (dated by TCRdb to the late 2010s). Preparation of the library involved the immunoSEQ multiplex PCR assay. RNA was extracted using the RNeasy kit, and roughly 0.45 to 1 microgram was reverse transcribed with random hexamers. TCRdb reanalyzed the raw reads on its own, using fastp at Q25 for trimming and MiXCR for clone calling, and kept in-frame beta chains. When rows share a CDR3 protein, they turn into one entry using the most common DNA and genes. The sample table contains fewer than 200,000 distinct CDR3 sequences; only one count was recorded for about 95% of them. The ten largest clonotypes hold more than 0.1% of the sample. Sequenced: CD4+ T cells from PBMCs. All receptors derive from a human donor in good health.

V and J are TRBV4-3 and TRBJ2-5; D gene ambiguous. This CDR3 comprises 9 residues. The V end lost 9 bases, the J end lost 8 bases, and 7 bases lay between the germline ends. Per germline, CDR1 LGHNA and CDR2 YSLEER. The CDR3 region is CARPITQYF. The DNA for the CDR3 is TGCGCCAGACCTATCACCCAGTACTTC.

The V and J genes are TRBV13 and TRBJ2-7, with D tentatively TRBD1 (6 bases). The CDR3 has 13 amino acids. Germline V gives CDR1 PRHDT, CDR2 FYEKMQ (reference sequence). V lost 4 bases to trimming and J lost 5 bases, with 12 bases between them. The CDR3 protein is CASSSRTVNEQYF. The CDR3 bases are TGTGCCAGCAGCTCAAGGACAGTGAACGAGCAGTACTTC.

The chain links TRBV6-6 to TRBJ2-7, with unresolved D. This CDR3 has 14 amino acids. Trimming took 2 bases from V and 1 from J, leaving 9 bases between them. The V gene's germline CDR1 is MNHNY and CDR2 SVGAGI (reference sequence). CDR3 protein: CASSYPPGSYEQYF. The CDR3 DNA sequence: TGTGCCAGCAGTTACCCTCCAGGTTCCTACGAGCAGTACTTC.

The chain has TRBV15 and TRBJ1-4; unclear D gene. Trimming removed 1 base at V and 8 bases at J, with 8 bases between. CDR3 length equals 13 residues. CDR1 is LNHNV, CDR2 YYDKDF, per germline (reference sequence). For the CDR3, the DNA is TGTGCCACCAGCAGAGTTTTTCGGGAAAAACTGTTTTTT. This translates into CATSRVFREKLFF.

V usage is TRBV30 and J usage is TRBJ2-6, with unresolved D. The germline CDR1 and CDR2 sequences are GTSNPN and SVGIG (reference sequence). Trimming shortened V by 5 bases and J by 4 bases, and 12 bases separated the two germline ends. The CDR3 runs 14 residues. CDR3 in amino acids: CAWGRILGANVLTF. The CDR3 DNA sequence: TGTGCCTGGGGCCGAATCCTGGGGGCCAACGTCCTGACTTTC.

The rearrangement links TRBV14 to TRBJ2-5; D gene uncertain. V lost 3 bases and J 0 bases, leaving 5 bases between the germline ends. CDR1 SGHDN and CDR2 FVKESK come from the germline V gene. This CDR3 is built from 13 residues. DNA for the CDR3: TGTGCCAGCAGCCATCAGAACCAAGAGACCCAGTACTTC. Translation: CASSHQNQETQYF.

The CDR3 nucleotides are TGCGCCAGCAGCGGGGACTCTGGGGCCAACGTCCTGACTTTC. Amino acids: CASSGDSGANVLTF. The chain links TRBV5-1 to TRBJ2-6; D gene uncertain. Germline assignment: CDR1 SGHRS and CDR2 YFSETQ. Between the trimmed V and J ends, which lost 4 bases and 0 bases, there was a span of 5 bases. CDR3 size: 14 residues.

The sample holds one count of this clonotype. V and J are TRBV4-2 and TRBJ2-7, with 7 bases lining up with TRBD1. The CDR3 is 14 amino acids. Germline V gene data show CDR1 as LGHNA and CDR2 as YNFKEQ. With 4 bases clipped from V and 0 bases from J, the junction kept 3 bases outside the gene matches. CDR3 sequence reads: CASSRQGVSYEQYF. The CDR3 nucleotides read TGTGCCAGCAGCCGACAGGGCGTCTCCTACGAGCAGTACTTC.